This T cell receptor beta chain was captured by sequencing in a study of monozygotic twins with inflammatory bowel disease. TCRdb re-called the 5' RACE reads, yielding one record per CDR3 amino acid sequence without DNA. The sample includes about 300,000 distinct CDR3 sequences. CDR3 size: 15 residues. Per germline, CDR1 PRHDT and CDR2 FYEKMQ (reference sequence). The sequencing sample was made of blood. This receptor was obtained from a human donor with ulcerative colitis or Crohn's disease, or a healthy co-twin of an affected twin (not recorded which). The chain joins TRBV13 to TRBJ2-5; with no DNA, the TCRdb D assignment of TRBD1 cannot be verified. CDR3 loop: CASSTQQGLQETQYF.